The 32 T cell receptor beta chains given below trace back to one sample, sequenced in a study of T cells in Graves' hyperthyroidism and ophthalmopathy. RNA transcripts provided the source from which TCR beta CDR3 regions were amplified. RT-PCR in the first round (using the HTBI primer set) targeted the TCR CDR3. One entry per CDR3 protein results from TCRdb running MiXCR on the multiplex PCR reads. The sample consists of 250,000 to 300,000 distinct CDR3 sequences, about 15% of them appearing once. What was sequenced was blood. Receptors were obtained from a woman aged 60-75 years with Graves' ophthalmopathy.

The table lists this clonotype with a few counts. This chain links TRBV13 with TRBJ2-7; D is unclear. V lost 2 bases and J lost 0, with 14 bases in between. The germline CDR1 and CDR2 sequences are PRHDT and FYEKMQ (reference sequence). CDR3 length: 16 residues. The CDR3 loop reads CASSLNPDGYSYEQYF. CDR3 DNA sequence: TGTGCCAGCAGCTTAAATCCGGACGGATACTCCTACGAGCAGTACTTC.

This clonotype was seen at least ten times. The chain combines TRBV6-6 with TRBJ1-2; 9 nucleotides match TRBD1. The junction had 3 bases not matched to a gene; V was cut back by 0 bases and J by 7 bases. The V gene's germline CDR1 is MNHNY and CDR2 SVGAGI (reference sequence). This CDR3 contains 14 residues. CDR3 region: CASSYSQGAPGYTF. CDR3 nucleotides: TGTGCCAGCAGTTACTCACAGGGGGCCCCTGGCTACACCTTC.

Many counts were recorded for this clonotype. CDR3 residues: CSAKPGPNAGQFF. As DNA, the CDR3 is TGCAGTGCTAAACCGGGACCTAACGCGGGGCAGTTCTTC. The V and J genes are TRBV20-1 and TRBJ2-1; either TRBD1 or TRBD2 may supply D (5 bases each). The CDR3 consists of 13 residues. Germline-derived CDR1 and CDR2 are DFQATT and SNEGSKA (reference sequence). V lost 4 bases and J lost 12, with 19 bases in between.

Points on this clonotype: A much larger clone differs by one base, so this may be a read error. The chain links TRBV5-1 to TRBJ2-7; 7 bases align to TRBD1. Germline CDR1 is SGHRS and CDR2 is YFSETQ. This CDR3 is 16 amino acids long. Here the CDR3 DNA reads TGCGCCGGCAGCTTTACCTCTGGACAGGTATCCTACGAGCAGTACTTC. It encodes CAGSFTSGQVSYEQYF.

The chain combines TRBV24-1 with TRBJ2-2; 10 positions match TRBD1. In germline, CDR1 is KGHDR, CDR2 SFDVKD. The CDR3 runs to 17 residues. V was pared by 4 bases and J by 0 bases, with 4 bases of the junction left unmatched. Here the CDR3 reads CATSEAGQGTNTGELFF. Here the CDR3 DNA reads TGTGCCACCAGTGAAGCGGGACAGGGGACGAACACCGGGGAGCTGTTTTTT.

The chain joins TRBV5-8 to TRBJ2-1; TRBD1 matches at 7 bases. The junction had 5 bases not matched to a gene; V was cut back by 0 bases and J by 2 bases. In germline, CDR1 is SGHTS, CDR2 YDEGEE. The CDR3 covers 16 residues. DNA of the CDR3: TGTGCCAGCAGCTTGGGAGGGCAGGGGGCCTACAATGAGCAGTTCTTC. Its protein is CASSLGGQGAYNEQFF.

This clonotype was counted a few times. The chain uses TRBV10-1 and TRBJ2-1, with D unresolved. V lost 3 bases and J lost 12, with 6 bases in between. This CDR3 region has 10 residues. CDR1 and CDR2 from the germline V gene are WNHNN and SYGVQD (reference sequence). The CDR3 DNA is TGCGCCAGCAGTGATGTAGGGCAGTTCTTC. Translated, it gives CASSDVGQFF.

In its sample, this clonotype was seen many times. The chain links TRBV7-2 to TRBJ2-7; no clear D gene. Germline CDR1 reads SGHTA; CDR2 reads FQGNSA. V was shortened by 3 bases and J by 2 bases, with 14 bases between the two germline ends. The CDR3 spans 15 residues. Here the CDR3 DNA reads TGTGCCAGCAGCTTCGGAGCGTCGTTCACCTACGAGCAGTACTTC. Translated, it gives CASSFGASFTYEQYF. The variable domain in full, with the rest retrieved from reference TRBV7-2 and TRBJ2-7, is GAGVSQSPSNKVTEKGKDVELRCDPISGHTALYWYRQSLGQGLEFLIYFQGNSAPDKSGLPSDRFSAERTGGSVSTLTIQRTQQEDSAVYLCASSFGASFTYEQYFGPGTRLTVT.

The table lists this clonotype with a few counts. The V gene is TRBV20-1, the J gene TRBJ2-1; the D is unclear. The germline V gene encodes CDR1 DFQATT and CDR2 SNEGSKA (reference sequence). The CDR3 runs 10 residues. Trimming pared 8 bases from V and 5 bases from J, leaving 7 bases between. In DNA, the CDR3 is TGCAGTCCTAAAGACAATGAGCAGTTCTTC. Encoded protein: CSPKDNEQFF.

This clonotype showed up many times. V and J are TRBV20-1 and TRBJ1-5; no definite D call. This CDR3 contains 12 residues. Deletions cut 3 bases from V and 6 bases from J, with 9 bases between. The germline V gene has CDR1 DFQATT and CDR2 SNEGSKA (reference sequence). CDR3 bases: TGCAGTGCTAGGAGCGGGTCTCAGCCCCAGCATTTT. Translation: CSARSGSQPQHF.

This clonotype was detected many times. The chain combines TRBV10-2 with TRBJ1-2; 7 bases match TRBD1. The CDR3 sequence is 13 residues long. The V gene's germline CDR1 is WSHSY and CDR2 SAAADI. V lost 5 bases to trimming and J lost 3 bases; unmatched junction nucleotides: 3. The CDR3 sequence is CASSFDRDYGYTF. The CDR3 DNA sequence: TGCGCCAGCAGTTTTGACAGGGACTATGGCTACACCTTC.

This clonotype was seen a handful of times. The chain joins TRBV6-5 to TRBJ2-3; TRBD2 matches 11 bases. The CDR3 has 15 amino acids. Germline assignment: CDR1 MNHEY and CDR2 SVGAGI. V dropped 2 bases and J dropped 7; count of bases not matched to a gene: 5. The CDR3 loop is CASSYKGLAANTQYF. CDR3 bases: TGTGCCAGCAGTTACAAGGGACTAGCGGCAAATACGCAGTATTTT.

This clonotype is a singleton in its sample. V gene TRBV10-1 combines with J gene TRBJ1-1; D not resolved. Germline-derived CDR1 and CDR2 are WNHNN and SYGVQD (reference sequence). There are 13 residues in the CDR3. V lost 6 bases and J lost 3, with 11 bases in between. CDR3 DNA sequence: TGCGCCAGCAGCCCATCGACCTACACTGAAGCTTTCTTT. It translates to CASSPSTYTEAFF.

The J gene is TRBJ2-7, the V gene TRBV5-6; 9 positions match TRBD2. Germline CDR1 reads SGHDT; CDR2 reads YYEEEE. This CDR3 is 15 amino acids long. V gave up 1 base and J gave up 5 bases; unmatched junction bases: 7. This chain's CDR3 is CASSLLLAGIHEQYF. CDR3 nucleotide sequence: TGTGCCAGCAGCTTGCTGCTAGCGGGAATTCACGAGCAGTACTTC.

In this sample, this clonotype turned up many times. The J gene is TRBJ1-1, the V gene TRBV3-1, with 7 bases matching TRBD1. This CDR3 is built from 15 residues. Trimming cost V 2 bases and J 6 bases; bases outside gene matches: 9. Per the germline V gene, CDR1 is LGHDT and CDR2 is YNNKEL (reference sequence). CDR3 sequence (DNA): TGTGCCAGCAGCCAACCTGGACAGGAGTGGGCTGAAGCTTTCTTT. Translation: CASSQPGQEWAEAFF.

The chain combines TRBV19 with TRBJ1-5, with a tentative D call TRBD1 (6 bases). Trimming took off 5 bases at V and 0 bases at J, with 14 bases between the two ends. The CDR3 consists of 16 residues. Germline V gives CDR1 LNHDA, CDR2 SQIVND (reference sequence). CDR3 sequence: CASSAQTGISNQPQHF. The CDR3 DNA reads as TGTGCCAGTAGTGCCCAAACAGGGATTAGCAATCAGCCCCAGCATTTT.

This clonotype was observed at least ten times. This sequence joins TRBV7-2 and TRBJ1-5; possibly TRBD1 for D (6 bases). Germline CDR1 and CDR2: SGHTA and FQGNSA. The CDR3 loop spans 14 amino acids. V dropped 4 bases and J dropped 4 bases, with 11 bases sitting between them. CDR3 nucleotide sequence: TGTGCCAGCAGCTCACAGGGCAAAAATCAGCCCCAGCATTTT. This translates into CASSSQGKNQPQHF.

This clonotype was seen only a few times. The rearrangement uses TRBV9 and TRBJ2-7, with D perhaps TRBD2 (5 bases). The V gene's germline CDR1 is SGDLS and CDR2 YYNGEE. Trimming cost V 0 bases and J 2 bases, with 9 bases left between them. The CDR3 covers 14 residues. DNA for the CDR3: TGTGCCAGCAGCGTAGTCGGGGATACCTACGAGCAGTACTTC. Protein: CASSVVGDTYEQYF.

The chain carries TRBV27 and TRBJ1-1, with TRBD1 matching 10 bases. The CDR3 is 20 amino acids. The ends lost 1 base at V and 3 bases at J; junction bases unmatched: 17. CDR1 MNHEY and CDR2 SMNVEV come from the germline V gene (reference sequence). As DNA, the CDR3 is TGTGCCAGCAGTTTATATGGGGTCCGGGACAGGGGCCTGAAGGACACTGAAGCTTTCTTT. This gives the protein CASSLYGVRDRGLKDTEAFF.

This clonotype has a count of ten or more. The DNA for the CDR3 is TGCAGTGCTAGAGATCAGGGACAGGGCCACTTAATGCAGTATTTT. The encoded protein is CSARDQGQGHLMQYF. V is TRBV20-1 and J is TRBJ2-3, with 9 bases matching TRBD1. This CDR3 has 15 amino acids. Unmatched junction bases numbered 12, after V lost 0 bases and J lost 11 bases. Germline V gives CDR1 DFQATT, CDR2 SNEGSKA (reference sequence).

The chain carries TRBV20-1 and TRBJ2-2, with 8 nucleotides matching TRBD1. The CDR3 extends over 15 amino acids. Germline V CDR1 and CDR2: DFQATT, SNEGSKA (reference sequence). Trimming took 7 bases from V and 5 from J; bases not matched to a gene: 12. The CDR3 here is CSVRGDRGETGELFF. The DNA for the CDR3 is TGCAGTGTCAGAGGTGACAGGGGCGAGACCGGGGAGCTGTTTTTT.

The V call is TRBV6-1, the J call TRBJ1-2; the match to TRBD1 covers 9 bases. The trim removed 6 bases at V and 5 bases at J, leaving 19 bases unmatched. Germline V lookup: CDR1 MNHNS, CDR2 SASEGT. The CDR3 sequence is 18 residues long. The CDR3 nucleotides are TGTGCCAGCAGCAGGCTTCGGATCACAGGGGGCGCCAATTATGGCTACACCTTC. It encodes CASSRLRITGGANYGYTF.

This clonotype has a count of ten or more. The chain is built from TRBV13 and TRBJ2-7, with 8 bases identical to TRBD1. The CDR3 has 17 amino acids. Looked up from germline, CDR1 is PRHDT and CDR2 is FYEKMQ (reference sequence). J was trimmed by 0 bases and V by 2 bases; bases with no gene match: 9. The CDR3, as DNA: TGTGCCAGCAGCTTACAGGGGGCAAAAGTACCCTCCTACGAGCAGTACTTC. Translation gives CASSLQGAKVPSYEQYF.

At least ten counts were recorded for this clonotype. The gene calls are TRBV2 and TRBJ2-1, with 7 bases fitting TRBD1. From germline, CDR1 is SNHLY and CDR2 FYNNEI. The CDR3 contains 13 residues. V shed 7 bases, J shed 8 bases, and the junction held 8 bases outside the gene matches. CDR3 loop: CASTVRGGDEQFF. CDR3 DNA: TGTGCCAGCACCGTCAGAGGGGGCGATGAGCAGTTCTTC.

This clonotype appeared many times. This rearrangement joins TRBV6-2 or TRBV6-3 to TRBJ2-5; tentatively, D is TRBD1 (5 bases). Germline lookup yields CDR1 MNHEY and CDR2 SVGEGT. The V end was cut by 6 bases, the J end by 0 bases, with 11 bases between. This CDR3 is built from 14 residues. The CDR3: CASRLDTYQETQYF. The CDR3 bases are TGTGCCAGCAGATTGGACACGTACCAAGAGACCCAGTACTTC.

In this sample, this clonotype turned up a few times. This chain joins TRBV9 and TRBJ2-4; D uncertain. Trimming shortened V by 0 bases and J by 0 bases, and 19 bases separated the two germline ends. This CDR3 is 19 amino acids long. The germline V gene encodes CDR1 SGDLS and CDR2 YYNGEE. CDR3 sequence (DNA): TGTGCCAGCAGCGTAGGGCCGCGAAAGGGAACCCTAGCCAAAAACATTCAGTACTTC. Its translation is CASSVGPRKGTLAKNIQYF. The variable domain in full, completed from reference TRBV9 and TRBJ2-4, reads DSGVTQTPKHLITATGQRVTLRCSPRSGDLSVYWYQQSLDQGLQFLIQYYNGEERAKGNILERFSAQQFPDLHSELNLSSLELGDSALYFCASSVGPRKGTLAKNIQYFGAGTRLSVL.

At least ten counts were recorded for this clonotype. The chain couples TRBV27 to TRBJ1-1, with D possibly TRBD1 on 5 matching bases. Germline V gives CDR1 MNHEY, CDR2 SMNVEV (reference sequence). This CDR3 has 22 residues. V was pared by 7 bases and J by 6 bases, with 42 bases between. The CDR3 protein is CASTPDEFRKWRRGFSYAEAFF. The CDR3 nucleotides read TGTGCCAGCACCCCCGACGAGTTTCGTAAGTGGAGGCGGGGGTTTTCCTACGCTGAAGCTTTCTTT.

Many counts were recorded for this clonotype. The chain couples TRBV27 to TRBJ1-5; D is unclear. Germline-derived CDR1 and CDR2 are MNHEY and SMNVEV (reference sequence). Trimming took 5 bases from V and 11 from J, leaving 25 bases between them. The CDR3 is 16 residues long. CDR3 bases: TGTGCCAGCAGTCCACTTGCCCCCGTTTCGGTTTGGGCCCAGCATTTT. Residues: CASSPLAPVSVWAQHF.

This clonotype was observed many times. The chain has TRBV18 and TRBJ2-1; a possible D gene is TRBD2 (6 bases). V lost 5 bases, J lost 11 bases, and 19 bases lay in between. Germline values: CDR1 KGHSH, CDR2 LQKENI. The CDR3 extends over 14 amino acids. The CDR3: CASSSRDSRIQQFF. CDR3 bases: TGTGCCAGCTCATCCCGGGACTCGAGAATCCAGCAGTTCTTC.

This clonotype was seen at least ten times. The J gene is TRBJ1-6, the V gene TRBV9; 9 nucleotides agree with TRBD1. Germline trimming cut 4 bases from V and 7 bases from J; bases unmatched to any gene: 6. The CDR3 contains 15 residues. CDR1 and CDR2 (germline): SGDLS, YYNGEE. The CDR3 DNA reads TGTGCCAGCAGCCCGGGACAGGGAGGGAATTCACCCCTCCACTTT. Translated: CASSPGQGGNSPLHF.

This clonotype has at least ten counts. The chain combines TRBV20-1 with TRBJ1-5; maybe TRBD1 (5 bases). The ends were cut back, 3 bases at V and 2 bases at J, with 8 bases in the middle. Germline CDR1 is DFQATT and CDR2 is SNEGSKA (reference sequence). The CDR3 sequence is 13 residues long. The CDR3 nucleotides are TGCAGTGCTAGGCCGGGGGGCAATCAGCCCCAGCATTTT. Translating gives CSARPGGNQPQHF.

This clonotype was seen only a few times. The chain recombines TRBV20-1 with TRBJ1-3; 9 bases match TRBD1. Germline V gives CDR1 DFQATT, CDR2 SNEGSKA (reference sequence). The trim removed 3 bases at V and 1 base at J, leaving 7 bases unmatched. The CDR3 length is 16 residues. DNA for the CDR3: TGCAGTGCTAGTTCGGGACAGGGATGGTCTGGAAACACCATATATTTT. Translation gives CSASSGQGWSGNTIYF.